This TCR beta chain was profiled in a study of OX40 agonist ivuxolimab in advanced cancers. In terms of the full investigation: The costimulatory receptor OX40 (CD134) was targeted by ivuxolimab, a fully human IgG2 agonistic monoclonal antibody. Partial responses were achieved by three dose-escalation patients, of whom one had hepatocellular carcinoma and two had cutaneous melanoma. Peripheral TCRbeta sequencing aimed to test whether ivuxolimab altered TCR sequence diversity and caused clonal T-cell expansion. A male proportion of under 85% and a mean age of 60 years, ranging from roughly 23 to 90, were recorded for the dose-escalation cohort. Of the 50 to 55 patients in dose escalation, about 20 had hepatocellular carcinoma, approximately 15 had melanoma, 9 had renal cell carcinoma and 9 had head and neck cancer. Intravenous ivuxolimab was administered to patients every 2 weeks at six dose levels: 0.01, 0.1, 0.3, 1.5, 3 and 10 mg/kg. Patients were allowed to have had prior anti-PD-1, anti-PD-L1 or anti-CTLA-4 therapy, and 40% of the dose-escalation patients had previously received checkpoint inhibitors. The paper reports the monotherapy dose-escalation portion (N = 52 patients) of the phase I ivuxolimab trial. The research as a whole found: At doses from 0.1 to 3.0 mg/kg, clonal expansion was seen in both CD4+ and CD8+ blood T cells between baseline and week 6. The antigen specificity of the peripheral T cells that underwent clonal expansion was not determined. After ivuxolimab, more expanded clones were found on average in CD8+ T cells than in CD4+ T cells. Low levels of normalized T-cell clonal expansion were also seen in some patients who did not respond. In partial responders in the 0.1-3.0 mg/kg groups, normalized peripheral clonal expansion was found to be among the lowest, especially among CD8+ T cells.

The trial excluded patients who had a history of autoimmune disease or who were on systemic immunosuppression. Peripheral blood for TCR sequencing was drawn from every dose cohort at baseline, at cycle 4 day 1 and at cycle 7 day 1. Samples were obtained from an open-label, multicenter, first-in-human phase I dose-escalation trial of ivuxolimab. Adults with locally advanced or metastatic melanoma, renal cell carcinoma, hepatocellular carcinoma or head and neck squamous cell carcinoma were enrolled in the trial. Before TCR sequencing, CD4+ T cells and CD8+ T cells from peripheral blood were sorted into separate populations. For sequencing of the TCRbeta CDR3 region, genomic DNA was extracted from the sorted cells. TCRbeta CDR3 regions were sequenced using the immunoSEQ Assay. TCRdb carries this immuneACCESS record with in-frame sequences only. Its versions omit some clonotypes, under half of them owing to an unresolved V gene in the studies checked, with the rest unexplained. The sample data list around 70,000 clones, and 70% to 90% of these were observed just once. The leading ten clones occupy 5.9% of the sample.

Regarding this clone: Its antigen is not yet known. Per-base qualities were not stored, and no clone one base away is much larger.

This TCR derives from an adult with an advanced solid tumor such as melanoma, head and neck, liver or kidney cancer. The source was CD4+ or CD8+ T cells sorted from blood, collected in a trial of the OX40 agonist ivuxolimab.

In nucleotide form, the sequence is TGTGCCAGCAGCGTAGGTGGCGGGACTAGCGCGAACGAGCAGTACTTC. This yields the protein CASSVGGGTSANEQYF. The chain employs TRBV9 and TRBJ2-7; TRBD2 agrees with 10 junctional bases. The germline V gene provides CDR1 SGDLS and CDR2 YYNGEE. For this chain, trimming is 0 bases at the V end and 5 bases at the J end, and the number of junction bases without a gene match is 8. The CDR3, cysteine through phenylalanine, is 16 amino acids long. The kept DNA is CDR3 alone, 48 bases in frame from the first base.